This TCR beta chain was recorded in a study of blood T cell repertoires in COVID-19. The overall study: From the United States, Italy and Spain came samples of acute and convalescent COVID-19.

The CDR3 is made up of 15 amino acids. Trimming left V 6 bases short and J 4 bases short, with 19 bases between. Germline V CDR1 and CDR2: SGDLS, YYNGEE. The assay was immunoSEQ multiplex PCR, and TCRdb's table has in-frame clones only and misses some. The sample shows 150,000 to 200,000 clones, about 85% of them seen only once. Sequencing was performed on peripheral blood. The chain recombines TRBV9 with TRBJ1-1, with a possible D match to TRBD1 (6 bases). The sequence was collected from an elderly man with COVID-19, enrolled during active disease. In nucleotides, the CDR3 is TGTGCCAGCACCCCACTGGGGGGGCTGGGCACTGAAGCTTTCTTT. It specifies CASTPLGGLGTEAFF.